The 26 T cell receptor beta chains listed next were all sequenced from one sample in a study of identical twins. MiXCR was run by TCRdb on the 5' RACE reads, yielding one entry per CDR3 protein. The table has 350,000 or so distinct CDR3 sequences, roughly 10% seen once. The sequenced material came from naive T cells sorted from blood. Source of these receptors: a woman aged 50 to 65 in good health.

J is TRBJ2-5 and V is TRBV11-2; 7 bases map to TRBD2. V trimming: 5 bases; J trimming: 2 bases; junction bases outside the gene matches: 5. CDR3 length: 14 amino acids. Germline V gene data show CDR1 as SGHAT and CDR2 as FQNNGV. DNA for the CDR3: TGTGCCAGCAGCAGAGGGAGGGTGCAAGAGACCCAGTACTTC. Translation gives CASSRGRVQETQYF.

In this sample, this clonotype turned up a few times. The chain links TRBV4-2 to TRBJ2-5, with D unresolved. Germline loops: CDR1 LGHNA, CDR2 YNFKEQ. The CDR3 has 15 residues. The V end was cut by 0 bases, the J end by 5 bases, with 13 bases between. The CDR3 is CASSQESLSGETQYF. The DNA for the CDR3 is TGTGCCAGCAGCCAAGAATCCTTGTCCGGGGAGACCCAGTACTTC.

CDR3 coding DNA: TGTGCCAGCAGTTACCCCTTCCCTACAGGGGCCAACACTGAAGCTTTCTTT. Protein: CASSYPFPTGANTEAFF. The chain couples TRBV6-5 to TRBJ1-1; the match to TRBD1 covers 7 bases. With 2 bases clipped from V and 2 bases from J, the junction kept 11 bases outside the gene matches. This CDR3 has 17 residues. Germline values: CDR1 MNHEY, CDR2 SVGAGI.

Regarding this clonotype: The junction departs from the called germline gene at one end, perhaps through a read error. J is TRBJ1-5 and V is TRBV6-2 or TRBV6-3; unclear D gene. The germline V gene has CDR1 MNHEY and CDR2 SVGEGT. CDR3 size: 14 residues. The CDR3 protein is CDSSRPGSNQPQHF. CDR3 bases: TGTGACAGCAGTCGCCCTGGGAGCAATCAGCCCCAGCATTTT.

This chain joins TRBV12-3 or TRBV12-4 and TRBJ1-2; 8 bases match TRBD1. This CDR3 region has 14 residues. Trimming cost V 6 bases and J 7 bases; bases outside gene matches: 10. CDR3 loop: CASRKQGGFVGYTF. CDR3 nucleotides: TGTGCCAGCAGGAAACAGGGGGGCTTCGTTGGCTACACCTTC.

This clonotype has a count of ten or more. This chain links TRBV6-6 with TRBJ1-5; 9 bases line up with TRBD1. This CDR3 is 14 amino acids long. Germline loops: CDR1 MNHNY, CDR2 SVGAGI (reference sequence). V was clipped by 5 bases and J by 2 bases; unmatched bases: 1. CDR3 coding DNA: TGTGCCAGCAGTACAGGGGGCGGCAATCAGCCCCAGCATTTT. It translates to CASSTGGGNQPQHF.

V usage is TRBV20-1 and J usage is TRBJ1-1, with 8 bases matching TRBD1. The CDR3 is 13 residues long. Looked up from germline, CDR1 is DFQATT and CDR2 is SNEGSKA (reference sequence). V was pared by 1 base and J by 11 bases, with 9 bases of the junction left unmatched. CDR3 nucleotides: TGCAGTGCTAGAGTCCCGACAGGGGCGGGGGCTTTCTTT. Its protein product is CSARVPTGAGAFF.

The chain is built from TRBV27 and TRBJ1-1; D might be TRBD1 (6 bases). V lost 8 bases and J 4 bases, leaving 14 bases between the germline ends. CDR3 length: 13 residues. CDR1 MNHEY and CDR2 SMNVEV come from the germline V gene (reference sequence). The CDR3 sequence: CASYRAGSTEAFF. CDR3 DNA: TGTGCCAGCTACAGGGCAGGGAGCACTGAAGCTTTCTTT.

The sample holds many counts of this clonotype. The chain has TRBV20-1 and TRBJ2-2, with D possibly called TRBD1 or TRBD2 (6 bases each). Germline V gene lookup returns CDR1 DFQATT and CDR2 SNEGSKA (reference sequence). This CDR3 contains 15 residues. V was trimmed by 3 bases and J by 1 base, leaving 12 bases between them. CDR3 in DNA: TGCAGTGCTAGTTCTGGAGGGGGGAACACCGGGGAGCTGTTTTTT. It encodes CSASSGGGNTGELFF.

This chain connects TRBV20-1 to TRBJ1-1, with D tentatively TRBD1 (6 bases). Germline CDR1 is DFQATT and CDR2 is SNEGSKA (reference sequence). The V and J ends lost 7 bases and 7 bases respectively, with 16 bases between them. The CDR3 totals 12 residues. CDR3 sequence: CSGTAHLDEAFF. The CDR3, as DNA: TGCAGTGGGACAGCGCATCTCGATGAAGCTTTCTTT.

The V call is TRBV20-1, the J call TRBJ2-1, with 10 bases lining up with TRBD2. Germline CDR1 and CDR2: DFQATT and SNEGSKA (reference sequence). The CDR3 has 15 amino acids. The J segment lost 4 bases and the V segment lost 0 bases, leaving 3 bases of the junction unmatched. CDR3 coding DNA: TGCAGTGCTAGAGAAAGCGGGAGGGGTTACAATGAGCAGTTCTTC. Encoded protein: CSARESGRGYNEQFF.

This clonotype was seen many times. The chain employs TRBV4-2 and TRBJ2-1, with 7 bases fitting TRBD2. CDR1 is LGHNA and CDR2 is YNFKEQ in the germline V gene. V trimming: 1 base; J trimming: 12 bases; junction bases outside the gene matches: 24. CDR3 length equals 19 residues. CDR3 nucleotide sequence: TGTGCCAGCAGCCAAGGGGGGGGGGGTAGCGTGAGGGCTAACGCCGGGCAGTTCTTC. Translation: CASSQGGGGSVRANAGQFF.

This clonotype was observed a handful of times. The chain carries TRBV5-1 and TRBJ1-3, with D unclear. The germline CDR1 and CDR2 sequences are SGHRS and YFSETQ. The CDR3 has 16 amino acids. Trimming took 0 bases from V and 1 from J, leaving 11 bases between them. CDR3 coding DNA: TGCGCCAGCAGCTTGGAGGCCCCTGGGTCTGGAAACACCATATATTTT. Residues: CASSLEAPGSGNTIYF.

This clonotype turned up a few times. The V call is TRBV29-1, the J call TRBJ1-1, with D unclear. Trimming removed 0 bases from V and 6 bases from J, with 11 bases in between. Germline-derived CDR1 and CDR2 are SQVTM and ANQGSEA. The CDR3 covers 13 residues. The CDR3 DNA follows: TGCAGCGTTGAAGATTCTTATGGGCCTGAAGCTTTCTTT. It encodes CSVEDSYGPEAFF.

The rearrangement joins TRBV5-1 to TRBJ2-7; D may be TRBD2 (6 bases). Germline-derived CDR1 and CDR2 are SGHRS and YFSETQ. The V and J ends lost 7 bases and 6 bases respectively, with 26 bases between them. This CDR3 has 16 residues. CDR3 DNA: TGCGCCAGCTCAATAGACGGGGGTCAAGTAATCGGCGAGCAGTACTTC. Its protein product is CASSIDGGQVIGEQYF. The complete variable domain, with remaining parts taken from reference TRBV5-1 and TRBJ2-7, reads KAGVTQTPRYLIKTRGQQVTLSCSPISGHRSVSWYQQTPGQGLQFLFEYFSETQRNKGNFPGRFSGRQFSNSRSEMNVSTLELGDSALYLCASSIDGGQVIGEQYFGPGTRLTVT.

In its sample, this clonotype was seen many times. The chain links TRBV24-1 to TRBJ2-1; TRBD2 agrees at 8 bases. The ends lost 9 bases at V and 0 bases at J; junction bases unmatched: 6. The CDR3 sequence is 15 residues long. Germline V gene lookup returns CDR1 KGHDR and CDR2 SFDVKD. DNA for the CDR3: TGTGCCACCTCCATAGCGGGACGCTCCTACAATGAGCAGTTCTTC. Amino acids: CATSIAGRSYNEQFF.

This clonotype has a single count. The rearrangement links TRBV2 to TRBJ2-5; the match to TRBD1 covers 10 bases. J gave up 4 bases and V 1 base, and 3 bases lay outside the gene matches. The CDR3 covers 15 residues. The germline CDR1 and CDR2 sequences are SNHLY and FYNNEI. The CDR3 bases are TGTGCCAGCAGTGAAGGACAGGGGGCTGGAGAGACCCAGTACTTC. Protein product: CASSEGQGAGETQYF.

This clonotype appeared a few times. This chain joins TRBV6-6 and TRBJ2-7, with 10 nucleotides matching TRBD2. Germline trimming cut 2 bases from V and 1 base from J; bases unmatched to any gene: 11. Germline lookup yields CDR1 MNHNY and CDR2 SVGAGI (reference sequence). The length of the CDR3 is 18 residues. For the CDR3, the DNA is TGTGCCAGCAGTTACGGGGTAGCGGGAGGCACAGATTCCTACGAGCAGTACGTC. Its protein product is CASSYGVAGGTDSYEQYV.

J is TRBJ2-1 and V is TRBV7-6; TRBD2 agrees at 11 bases. Germline CDR1 SGHVS, CDR2 FNYEAQ. After removal of 1 base from V and 5 bases from J, the junction contained 7 bases not matched to a gene. The CDR3 spans 17 residues. The CDR3 DNA follows: TGTGCCAGCAGCTTAGAAAGTAGCGGGAGGGGCAACAATGAGCAGTTCTTC. Translation gives CASSLESSGRGNNEQFF.

This clonotype was observed at least ten times. The CDR3 sequence is CASTNLVGEQFF. For the CDR3, the DNA is TGCGCCAGCACCAACCTAGTGGGAGAGCAGTTCTTC. The rearrangement uses TRBV5-1 and TRBJ2-1, with no clear D. The CDR3 runs to 12 residues. From germline, CDR1 is SGHRS and CDR2 YFSETQ. V was trimmed by 6 bases and J by 10 bases, leaving 14 bases between them.

This clonotype was recorded at least ten times. This sequence joins TRBV11-2 and TRBJ1-1; D uncertain. Trimming shortened V by 3 bases and J by 10 bases, and 9 bases separated the two germline ends. Germline-derived CDR1 and CDR2 are SGHAT and FQNNGV. The CDR3 is 11 amino acids. The DNA of the CDR3 is TGTGCCAGCAGCTTGACGGGCGCAGCTTTCTTT. Amino acids: CASSLTGAAFF.

CDR3 loop: CASRAGGSGAFF. The CDR3 DNA reads as TGTGCCAGCCGCGCAGGGGGCAGCGGAGCTTTCTTT. The rearrangement links TRBV27 to TRBJ1-1; 8 bases fit TRBD1. The CDR3 runs to 12 residues. Per germline, CDR1 MNHEY and CDR2 SMNVEV (reference sequence). V dropped 8 bases and J dropped 10; count of bases not matched to a gene: 9.

The chain is built from TRBV5-1 and TRBJ1-2; D remains ambiguous. Trimming took 0 bases from V and 8 from J, leaving 11 bases between them. Per the germline V gene, CDR1 is SGHRS and CDR2 is YFSETQ. The CDR3 covers 13 residues. The CDR3 sequence is CASSLAGPEGYTF. DNA of the CDR3: TGCGCCAGCAGCTTGGCCGGGCCGGAGGGCTACACCTTC.

This clonotype was seen only a few times. The chain combines TRBV7-9 with TRBJ2-2; 14 bases are a match to TRBD2. This CDR3 has 19 amino acids. Germline V CDR1 and CDR2: SEHNR, FQNEAQ (reference sequence). V shed 2 bases and J 8 bases; nucleotides not matched to a gene: 13. The CDR3 coding sequence is TGTGCCAGCAGCTTATTCAGTTTCGGGACTAGCGGGAGAAAGGGGGAGCTGTTTTTT. Translated: CASSLFSFGTSGRKGELFF. The complete variable domain, with remaining parts taken from reference TRBV7-9 and TRBJ2-2, reads DTGVSQNPRHKITKRGQNVTFRCDPISEHNRLYWYRQTLGQGPEFLTYFQNEAQLEKSRLLSDRFSAERPKGSFSTLEIQRTEQGDSAMYLCASSLFSFGTSGRKGELFFGEGSRLTVL.

This clonotype was observed at least ten times. The chain uses TRBV5-1 and TRBJ2-1; D is possibly TRBD2 (5 bases). The CDR3 is 17 amino acids. V lost 4 bases, J lost 0 bases, and 17 bases lay in between. Germline CDR1 is SGHRS and CDR2 is YFSETQ. The CDR3 loop is CASSPLLGKSSYNEQFF. CDR3 bases: TGCGCCAGCAGCCCGCTACTAGGGAAGAGCTCCTACAATGAGCAGTTCTTC.

Only a few counts were recorded for this clonotype. The chain is built from TRBV18 and TRBJ1-5; TRBD1 matches at 7 bases. Germline CDR1 reads KGHSH; CDR2 reads LQKENI. With V trimmed by 1 base and J by 6 bases, 6 bases remained unmatched. The CDR3 is 15 residues long. CDR3 in DNA: TGTGCCAGCTCACCACTGGGAGGGGGCTTTCAGCCCCAGCATTTT. It encodes CASSPLGGGFQPQHF.